The next 30 T cell receptor beta chains were all read from a single sample in a study of response to subunit inactivated influenza vaccine. TCRdb redid the calling of the RT-PCR reads with MiXCR, one entry per CDR3 protein. Of about 480,000 distinct CDR3 sequences detected, 25% appear once; the ten largest clones hold under 2.5%. The sample here was CD4+ T cells sorted from PBMCs, taken 5 to 6 days after vaccination. All receptors derive from a man aged 45-65 years who received an inactivated influenza vaccine.

This sequence joins TRBV20-1 and TRBJ2-5; 13 bases fit TRBD2. V was pared by 5 bases and J by 5 bases, with 5 bases of the junction left unmatched. CDR1 is DFQATT, CDR2 SNEGSKA, per germline (reference sequence). CDR3 length: 14 amino acids. This CDR3 reads CSAVTSGRPETQYF. As DNA, the CDR3 is TGCAGTGCTGTGACTAGCGGGAGGCCCGAGACCCAGTACTTC.

The CDR3 nucleotides read TGCGCCAGCAGCTTGGGGACAAATAGCAATCAGCCCCAGCATTTT. Its protein product is CASSLGTNSNQPQHF. The rearrangement uses TRBV5-1 and TRBJ1-5, with D maybe TRBD1 (5 bases). Germline V gene lookup returns CDR1 SGHRS and CDR2 YFSETQ. The CDR3 sequence is 15 residues long. Trimming stripped 0 bases from V and 0 bases from J, with 7 bases between.

This clonotype has more than one count but fewer than ten. The chain has TRBV9 and TRBJ2-3, with TRBD2 identical over 12 bases. V lost 3 bases to trimming and J lost 1 base; unmatched junction nucleotides: 6. From germline, CDR1 is SGDLS and CDR2 YYNGEE. The CDR3 length is 17 residues. This CDR3 is CASSADWTSGGTDTQYF. The CDR3 nucleotides read TGTGCCAGCAGCGCGGACTGGACTAGCGGGGGCACAGATACGCAGTATTTT.

This clonotype was observed many times. The rearrangement joins TRBV7-8 to TRBJ2-1; D tentatively reads TRBD1 or TRBD2 (7 bases each). CDR1 SGHVS and CDR2 FQNEAQ come from the germline V gene. CDR3 length: 15 amino acids. V was trimmed by 6 bases and J by 0 bases, leaving 12 bases between them. CDR3 residues: CASRRRGGSYNEQFF. The CDR3 nucleotides are TGTGCCAGCAGACGCAGGGGGGGCTCCTACAATGAGCAGTTCTTC.

This clonotype has only a few counts. The V and J genes are TRBV25-1 and TRBJ2-7; D not resolved. This CDR3 comprises 14 residues. V was cut by 4 bases and J by 4 bases, with 14 bases left in between. Germline V gene lookup returns CDR1 MGHDK and CDR2 SYGVNS. The CDR3 here is CASSGWTGGYEQYF. CDR3 in DNA: TGTGCCAGCAGTGGGTGGACGGGCGGTTACGAGCAGTACTTC.

This clonotype was counted between two and nine times. J is TRBJ2-1 and V is TRBV18, with TRBD2 matching over 15 bases. The germline CDR1 and CDR2 sequences are KGHSH and LQKENI. The CDR3 is made up of 19 amino acids. V lost 0 bases, J lost 7 bases, and 10 bases stayed unmatched. The CDR3 here is CASSPPGTVGTSGGNEQFF. CDR3 coding DNA: TGTGCCAGCTCACCACCCGGGACAGTCGGGACTAGCGGGGGGAATGAGCAGTTCTTC.

This clonotype was found a few times. This chain links TRBV28 with TRBJ2-7; no clear D gene. Germline CDR1 is MDHEN and CDR2 is SYDVKM. V was trimmed by 6 bases and J by 6 bases, leaving 15 bases between them. The CDR3 spans 13 residues. CDR3 DNA: TGTGCCAGCAGGTCCCCTATCTCCCCCGAGCAGTACTTC. It translates to CASRSPISPEQYF.

This clonotype turned up a few times. This chain connects TRBV5-1 to TRBJ2-5, with a possible D match to TRBD1 (6 bases). The length of the CDR3 is 14 residues. Germline V gives CDR1 SGHRS, CDR2 YFSETQ. Trimming took 3 bases from V and 2 from J, leaving 11 bases between them. CDR3 region: CASSSGQLQETQYF. Here the CDR3 DNA reads TGCGCCAGCAGCTCCGGACAGTTACAAGAGACCCAGTACTTC.

V is TRBV4-3 and J is TRBJ1-1; the D gene is possibly TRBD1 (5 bases). The CDR3 consists of 14 residues. Looked up from germline, CDR1 is LGHNA and CDR2 is YSLEER. Trimming pared 1 base from V and 9 bases from J, leaving 15 bases between. Here the CDR3 reads CASSQVGSQDKAFF. The CDR3 bases are TGCGCCAGCAGCCAAGTGGGTAGTCAGGACAAAGCTTTCTTT.

The V call is TRBV3-1, the J call TRBJ2-4, with a possible D match to TRBD2 (6 bases). The CDR3 is 14 amino acids. V was clipped by 2 bases and J by 10 bases, with 15 bases between them. From germline, CDR1 is LGHDT and CDR2 YNNKEL (reference sequence). The CDR3: CASSQSGTAGIQYF. CDR3 DNA sequence: TGTGCCAGCAGCCAAAGTGGGACTGCGGGGATTCAGTACTTC.

The chain joins TRBV20-1 to TRBJ1-3; D unresolved. The CDR3 covers 12 residues. V lost 5 bases, J lost 0 bases, and 5 bases lay in between. Per the germline V gene, CDR1 is DFQATT and CDR2 is SNEGSKA (reference sequence). This chain's CDR3 is CSALGSGNTIYF. Here the CDR3 DNA reads TGCAGTGCTCTGGGCTCTGGAAACACCATATATTTT.

The rearrangement links TRBV29-1 to TRBJ2-5; D might be TRBD2 (5 bases). The CDR3 sequence is 13 residues long. Trimming left V 8 bases short and J 2 bases short, with 15 bases between. Germline loops: CDR1 SQVTM, CDR2 ANQGSEA. CDR3 region: CSSDGGRQETQYF. CDR3 in DNA: TGCAGCTCTGATGGAGGACGGCAAGAGACCCAGTACTTC.

This clonotype was detected a few times. The chain couples TRBV7-3 to TRBJ1-5; D may be TRBD1 (5 bases). The CDR3 runs 13 residues. With 7 bases removed from V and 6 bases from J, the gap between germline ends came to 13 bases. CDR1 is SGHTA, CDR2 FQGTGA, per germline. The CDR3 is CASTPTGTQPQHF. The CDR3 nucleotides read TGTGCCAGCACCCCCACAGGCACTCAGCCCCAGCATTTT.

The chain joins TRBV7-9 to TRBJ2-7; D tentatively fits TRBD1 or TRBD2 (5 bases each). This CDR3 contains 13 residues. Trimming removed 5 bases at V and 3 bases at J, with 11 bases between. CDR1 is SEHNR and CDR2 is FQNEAQ in the germline V gene (reference sequence). CDR3 coding DNA: TGTGCCAGCAGCGGGGACCTACTCTACGAGCAGTACTTC. Translated, it gives CASSGDLLYEQYF.

This clonotype was counted between two and nine times. The chain has TRBV7-2 and TRBJ1-2; D is undetermined. This CDR3 is 13 amino acids long. V lost 5 bases, J lost 13 bases, and 20 bases lay in between. The germline CDR1 and CDR2 sequences are SGHTA and FQGNSA. Written as DNA, the CDR3 is TGTGCCAGCAGCCCCGGCACGGGCGGAAGCTGCACCTTC. Its protein product is CASSPGTGGSCTF.

The gene calls are TRBV12-3 or TRBV12-4 and TRBJ2-1; 7 bases agree with TRBD2. This CDR3 is built from 14 residues. Trimming at V came to 7 bases and at J to 9 bases, leaving 12 bases not matched to a gene. The CDR3 sequence: CASTVAGPGVEQFF. CDR3 nucleotides: TGTGCCAGCACCGTAGCGGGTCCGGGGGTTGAGCAGTTCTTC.

This clonotype has more than one count but fewer than ten. The chain employs TRBV20-1 and TRBJ2-7, with D possibly matching TRBD1 (5 bases). The CDR3 covers 15 residues. V gave up 0 bases and J gave up 3 bases, with 15 bases separating them. Germline V CDR1 and CDR2: DFQATT, SNEGSKA (reference sequence). DNA of the CDR3: TGCAGTGCTAGAGATGGGGCTCAAGCTAACTACGAGCAGTACTTC. Its translation is CSARDGAQANYEQYF.

This clonotype was recorded a few times. This rearrangement joins TRBV2 to TRBJ2-1; TRBD2 agrees at 8 bases. The CDR3 loop spans 14 amino acids. CDR1 SNHLY and CDR2 FYNNEI come from the germline V gene. After removal of 11 bases from V and 9 bases from J, the junction contained 15 bases not matched to a gene. The CDR3 sequence is CAGRPQREFREQFF. The CDR3 DNA reads TGTGCCGGCCGGCCCCAGCGGGAGTTTCGTGAGCAGTTCTTC.

This clonotype was detected only a few times. The V gene is TRBV7-9, the J gene TRBJ1-1; perhaps TRBD1 as D (5 bases). Germline lookup yields CDR1 SEHNR and CDR2 FQNEAQ (reference sequence). Trimming cost V 2 bases and J 1 base, with 17 bases left between them. The length of the CDR3 is 17 residues. CDR3 protein: CASSLSYRGRKNTEAFF. The CDR3 DNA sequence: TGTGCCAGCAGCTTATCTTATAGGGGCAGAAAGAACACTGAAGCTTTCTTT.

The J gene is TRBJ2-7, the V gene TRBV7-2; the match to TRBD1 covers 7 bases. CDR3 size: 14 residues. J was trimmed by 3 bases and V by 5 bases; bases with no gene match: 7. Germline lookup yields CDR1 SGHTA and CDR2 FQGNSA. Here the CDR3 reads CASSDDRVSYEQYF. CDR3 DNA: TGTGCCAGCAGCGACGACAGGGTAAGCTACGAGCAGTACTTC.

As for this clonotype: At one of its ends the junction is not consistent with the germline gene, which may arise from a read error. The chain recombines TRBV29-1 with TRBJ2-1; D unresolved. The CDR3 has 11 residues. Germline V lookup: CDR1 SQVTM, CDR2 ANQGSEA. The CDR3 nucleotides read TGTCGCAGGTGGGCTAAGAATGAGCAGTTCTTC. Its protein product is CRRWAKNEQFF.

This chain uses TRBV7-8 with TRBJ2-3; TRBD2 matches 7 bases. The CDR3 sequence is 19 residues long. V dropped 7 bases and J dropped 2; count of bases not matched to a gene: 21. From germline, CDR1 is SGHVS and CDR2 FQNEAQ. CDR3 bases: TGTGCCAGCATCCGGACGGGGAGGGTAGGGGCGCGCTCCACAGATACGCAGTATTTT. Protein sequence: CASIRTGRVGARSTDTQYF.

Only a few counts were recorded for this clonotype. The chain employs TRBV6-1 and TRBJ1-5; D unclear. Germline loops: CDR1 MNHNS, CDR2 SASEGT. The CDR3 extends over 14 amino acids. The ends were cut back, 4 bases at V and 5 bases at J, with 12 bases in the middle. The DNA of the CDR3 is TGTGCCAGCAGTGTTGTTTTACTCGATCAGCCCCAGCATTTT. Translating it yields CASSVVLLDQPQHF.

The chain couples TRBV20-1 to TRBJ2-7; D unclear. The CDR3 has 11 amino acids. V lost 4 bases and J 2 bases, leaving 6 bases between the germline ends. Germline V gene sequence: CDR1 DFQATT, CDR2 SNEGSKA (reference sequence). DNA for the CDR3: TGCAGTGCTACCCGGACCTACGAGCAGTACTTC. Protein sequence: CSATRTYEQYF.

This clonotype was seen more than once but under ten times. The chain links TRBV29-1 to TRBJ2-3, with 8 bases aligning to TRBD1. The CDR3 covers 15 residues. V gave up 5 bases and J gave up 4 bases; unmatched junction bases: 11. From germline, CDR1 is SQVTM and CDR2 ANQGSEA. Here the CDR3 DNA reads TGCAGCGTTCTTGGACAGGGATACTATTCAGATACGCAGTATTTT. The encoded protein is CSVLGQGYYSDTQYF.

With regard to this clonotype: One junction end does not reproduce the germline sequence, and a read error may be involved. The V gene is TRBV5-6, the J gene TRBJ2-6; 9 bases align to TRBD2. The CDR3 consists of 20 residues. Germline V CDR1 and CDR2: SGHDT, YYEEEE. The CDR3 DNA is TGTGCCAGCAGCCCTAGGGCGGGAGGGCGATTTTACTCTGGGCCCAACGTCCTGACTTTC. It codes for CASSPRAGGRFYSGPNVLTF.

This clonotype has more than one count but fewer than ten. The chain couples TRBV20-1 to TRBJ2-3; D not certain. CDR3 length equals 14 residues. V was shortened by 1 base and J by 2 bases, with 10 bases between the two germline ends. The V gene's germline CDR1 is DFQATT and CDR2 SNEGSKA (reference sequence). The CDR3 nucleotides are TGCAGTGCTAGAGGCCCACAGAACACAGATACGCAGTATTTT. Translated: CSARGPQNTDTQYF.

The V call is TRBV7-2, the J call TRBJ2-5; TRBD2 matches 10 bases. After removal of 4 bases from V and 5 bases from J, the junction contained 13 bases not matched to a gene. The CDR3 consists of 17 residues. Germline lookup yields CDR1 SGHTA and CDR2 FQGNSA. The CDR3 here is CASSWRASGSVGETQYF. CDR3 DNA sequence: TGTGCCAGCAGCTGGAGGGCTAGCGGGAGCGTCGGGGAGACCCAGTACTTC.

This clonotype was seen a few times. The V gene is TRBV15, the J gene TRBJ2-7, with D unresolved. The length of the CDR3 is 13 residues. Germline CDR1 reads LNHNV; CDR2 reads YYDKDF (reference sequence). The V gene lost 1 base and the J gene lost 4 bases, with 8 bases spanning the gap. This CDR3 reads CATSRVVLYEQYF. The CDR3 DNA follows: TGTGCCACCAGCAGAGTGGTTCTTTACGAGCAGTACTTC.

This clonotype was seen ten or more times. The J gene is TRBJ2-7, the V gene TRBV10-3, with D perhaps matching TRBD1 (6 bases). The CDR3 loop spans 11 amino acids. Per the germline V gene, CDR1 is ENHRY and CDR2 is SYGVKD. V was shortened by 6 bases and J by 7 bases, with 10 bases between the two germline ends. The DNA of the CDR3 is TGTGCCATCAGCCAGGGGAGAGAGCAGTACTTC. Its protein is CAISQGREQYF.